The 26 T cell receptor beta chains below come from one sample, sequenced in a study of beta chain features in type 1 diabetes. Overall study findings and caveats: Shorter TCRB CDR3s, moderately but significantly so, marked every one of the four CD4+ subsets in Type 1 diabetes patients.

These receptors are not linked to any known antigen. Expressed TCRB transcripts were sequenced because the isolated RNA had all been reverse transcribed beforehand. The repertoire was sequenced with immunoSEQ multiplex PCR; TCRdb's copy has only in-frame clones and lacks some. The sample has more than 95,000 clones, around 16% seen once. Sequencing was done on a sample of central memory CD4+ T cells from blood. All receptors come from a man aged 18 to 30 with type 1 diabetes.

This clone was picked up a small number of times. The chain joins TRBV18 to TRBJ2-7, with D hard to call. Between the trimmed V and J ends, which lost 5 bases and 4 bases, there was a span of 12 bases. This CDR3 has 13 residues. The germline gives CDR1 KGHSH, CDR2 LQKENI. In nucleotides, the CDR3 is TGTGCCAGCTCAGTTTCCGAAGAATACGAGCAGTACTTC. Translation: CASSVSEEYEQYF.

This chain joins TRBV28 and TRBJ2-7; D unclear. This CDR3 has 12 residues. Trimming took off 2 bases at V and 2 bases at J, with 4 bases between the two ends. Germline V gene sequence: CDR1 MDHEN, CDR2 SYDVKM. In DNA, the CDR3 is TGTGCCAGCAGTTTAGGTGCCTACGAGCAGTACTTC. Translated, it gives CASSLGAYEQYF.

This clone has just a few counts. The chain uses TRBV10-3 and TRBJ1-2; TRBD1 agrees at 10 bases. With V trimmed by 5 bases and J by 6 bases, 9 bases remained unmatched. The CDR3 loop spans 15 amino acids. Looked up from germline, CDR1 is ENHRY and CDR2 is SYGVKD. This chain's CDR3 is CAISHSGTGDHGYTF. In DNA form, the CDR3 reads TGTGCCATCAGTCACTCCGGGACAGGGGACCATGGCTACACCTTC.

The V call is TRBV30, the J call TRBJ1-2, with a weak D call TRBD1 (5 bases). CDR1 is GTSNPN, CDR2 SVGIG, per germline (reference sequence). The CDR3 totals 15 residues. With 1 base removed from V and 1 base from J, the gap between germline ends came to 13 bases. The CDR3 spells CAWSGIRGLNYGYTF. As DNA, the CDR3 is TGTGCCTGGAGTGGAATCCGGGGCCTTAACTATGGCTACACCTTC.

The chain carries TRBV7-2 and TRBJ1-3; no clear D gene. The CDR3 sequence is 14 residues long. Germline V gene lookup returns CDR1 SGHTA and CDR2 FQGNSA. The V and J ends lost 2 bases and 0 bases respectively, with 5 bases between them. The CDR3 DNA reads as TGTGCCAGCAGCTTAACGGCCTCTGGAAACACCATATATTTT. Translating gives CASSLTASGNTIYF.

This clone was counted only a few times. The V and J genes are TRBV30 and TRBJ1-2; unclear D gene. V lost 2 bases to trimming and J lost 8 bases, with 18 bases between them. Germline-derived CDR1 and CDR2 are GTSNPN and SVGIG (reference sequence). CDR3 length: 14 residues. Here the CDR3 reads CAWSPLQVPRGYTF. Here the CDR3 DNA reads TGTGCCTGGAGTCCACTTCAAGTCCCGAGAGGCTACACCTTC.

This clone was found a few times. The V call is TRBV29-1, the J call TRBJ1-5; D is unclear. With 4 bases removed from V and 10 bases from J, the gap between germline ends came to 11 bases. Germline assignment: CDR1 SQVTM and CDR2 ANQGSEA. The CDR3 has 11 amino acids. The CDR3 region has the DNA TGCAGCGTTGGGGAGGCCGGACCCCAGCATTTT. Translated, it gives CSVGEAGPQHF.

In its sample, this clone was seen a few times. This chain links TRBV27 with TRBJ2-7, with TRBD2 matching over 13 bases. J gave up 2 bases and V 5 bases, and 6 bases lay outside the gene matches. CDR3 length: 16 residues. The germline V gene encodes CDR1 MNHEY and CDR2 SMNVEV (reference sequence). The CDR3 DNA follows: TGTGCCAGCAGTCGAGTAGGACTAGCGGGAGCCTACGAGCAGTACTTC. As protein: CASSRVGLAGAYEQYF.

This clone appeared a few times. The V gene is TRBV28, the J gene TRBJ2-1; 7 bases agree with TRBD1. The germline CDR1 and CDR2 sequences are MDHEN and SYDVKM. V was clipped by 6 bases and J by 4 bases; unmatched bases: 3. The CDR3 is 13 residues long. DNA for the CDR3: TGTGCCAGCAGCCTCAGGGGGTACAATGAGCAGTTCTTC. This encodes CASSLRGYNEQFF.

The chain carries TRBV14 and TRBJ2-5, with D hard to call. The germline V gene has CDR1 SGHDN and CDR2 FVKESK. V gave up 4 bases and J gave up 5 bases, with 11 bases separating them. The CDR3 sequence is 13 residues long. CDR3 amino acids: CASSPVREETQYF. The CDR3 DNA reads as TGTGCCAGCAGCCCCGTCCGTGAGGAGACCCAGTACTTC. The full variable domain, with the rest looked up from reference TRBV14 and TRBJ2-5, is EAGVTQFPSHSVIEKGQTVTLRCDPISGHDNLYWYRRVMGKEIKFLLHFVKESKQDESGMPNNRFLAERTGGTYSTLKVQPAELEDSGVYFCASSPVREETQYFGPGTRLLVL.

The gene calls are TRBV6-6 and TRBJ2-3; no clear D gene. Per the germline V gene, CDR1 is MNHNY and CDR2 is SVGAGI (reference sequence). This CDR3 region has 13 residues. The V and J ends lost 6 bases and 0 bases respectively, with 7 bases between them. CDR3 residues: CASRSQSTDTQYF. The CDR3 DNA sequence: TGTGCCAGCAGGTCACAGAGCACAGATACGCAGTATTTT.

The chain carries TRBV9 and TRBJ2-7; D is unresolved. V was shortened by 0 bases and J by 3 bases, with 10 bases between the two germline ends. The CDR3 loop spans 14 amino acids. The V gene's germline CDR1 is SGDLS and CDR2 YYNGEE. Here the CDR3 DNA reads TGTGCCAGCAGCGTAGCTTTGAATGTCTACGAGCAGTACTTC. Translated, it gives CASSVALNVYEQYF.

This chain connects TRBV30 to TRBJ2-3; TRBD2 matches at 10 bases. Germline-derived CDR1 and CDR2 are GTSNPN and SVGIG (reference sequence). CDR3 length equals 14 residues. The trim removed 4 bases at V and 6 bases at J, leaving 7 bases unmatched. The CDR3 region is CAWIRGAGGDTQYF. In DNA form, the CDR3 reads TGTGCCTGGATCCGAGGAGCGGGAGGGGATACGCAGTATTTT.

This clone was counted a few times. The chain uses TRBV9 and TRBJ2-3; D gene unclear. There are 13 residues in the CDR3. Deletions cut 3 bases from V and 2 bases from J, with 7 bases between. Germline V lookup: CDR1 SGDLS, CDR2 YYNGEE. CDR3 in DNA: TGTGCCAGCAGCGGGGCGACCACAGATACGCAGTATTTT. It codes for CASSGATTDTQYF.

This clone was counted a few times. V is TRBV4-2 and J is TRBJ1-1; D unclear. CDR1 LGHNA and CDR2 YNFKEQ come from the germline V gene. V was cut by 0 bases and J by 1 base, with 9 bases left in between. The CDR3 has 15 residues. The CDR3 is CASSQDPLGNTEAFF. CDR3 coding DNA: TGTGCCAGCAGCCAAGATCCTCTCGGGAACACTGAAGCTTTCTTT.

The chain employs TRBV29-1 and TRBJ2-7; D unresolved. This CDR3 has 11 residues. The ends were cut back, 4 bases at V and 1 base at J, with 5 bases in the middle. Germline CDR1 SQVTM, CDR2 ANQGSEA. CDR3 sequence (DNA): TGCAGCGTTGGGGGATCCTACGAGCAGTACTTC. This gives the protein CSVGGSYEQYF.

V and J are TRBV2 and TRBJ1-2; D is ambiguous. CDR3 length: 11 residues. The V end was cut by 4 bases, the J end by 0 bases, with 0 bases between. CDR1 and CDR2 from the germline V gene are SNHLY and FYNNEI. As DNA, the CDR3 is TGTGCCAGCAGTGCTAACTATGGCTACACCTTC. Protein product: CASSANYGYTF.

This clone was counted many times. This chain connects TRBV29-1 to TRBJ2-3, with D uncertain. Germline V gene data show CDR1 as SQVTM and CDR2 as ANQGSEA. The V gene lost 7 bases and the J gene lost 2 bases, with 7 bases spanning the gap. CDR3 length: 11 residues. As DNA, the CDR3 is TGCAGCGGCCTTTCCACAGATACGCAGTATTTT. Translating gives CSGLSTDTQYF.

This clone was seen a handful of times. The V gene is TRBV7-2, the J gene TRBJ1-4; no firm D call. Trimming pared 0 bases from V and 0 bases from J, leaving 8 bases between. The CDR3 is 16 residues long. Per the germline V gene, CDR1 is SGHTA and CDR2 is FQGNSA. The CDR3 nucleotides are TGTGCCAGCAGCTTAGCGGCGGGGACAACTAATGAAAAACTGTTTTTT. This encodes CASSLAAGTTNEKLFF.

There are a few counts of this clone. The chain couples TRBV27 to TRBJ2-3, with 7 bases aligning to TRBD1. This CDR3 has 14 amino acids. Germline lookup yields CDR1 MNHEY and CDR2 SMNVEV (reference sequence). V lost 5 bases to trimming and J lost 6 bases; unmatched junction nucleotides: 8. For the CDR3, the DNA is TGTGCCAGCAGTCCCCTCGAAGGGGGCGATACGCAGTATTTT. It specifies CASSPLEGGDTQYF.

This clone was detected many times. This rearrangement joins TRBV7-2 to TRBJ2-6; 8 bases match TRBD1. Per germline, CDR1 SGHTA and CDR2 FQGNSA. The junction had 5 bases not matched to a gene; V was cut back by 5 bases and J by 2 bases. The CDR3 sequence is 16 residues long. CDR3 in amino acids: CASSTGQGAGANVLTF. CDR3 nucleotide sequence: TGTGCCAGCAGCACCGGACAGGGAGCTGGGGCCAACGTCCTGACTTTC.

This clone appeared a few times. The chain carries TRBV10-3 and TRBJ2-7; 11 bases are shared with TRBD2. Germline values: CDR1 ENHRY, CDR2 SYGVKD. Trimming cost V 3 bases and J 1 base; bases outside gene matches: 5. There are 16 residues in the CDR3. The CDR3, as DNA: TGTGCCATCAGTGAAGGACTAGCGGGTGTTTCCTACGAGCAGTACTTC. It codes for CAISEGLAGVSYEQYF.

V usage is TRBV5-4 and J usage is TRBJ2-1; 7 bases match TRBD2. This CDR3 is 15 amino acids long. The J segment lost 3 bases and the V segment lost 1 base, leaving 4 bases of the junction unmatched. Germline V CDR1 and CDR2: SGHNT, YYREEE (reference sequence). The CDR3 sequence: CASSLTSAYYNEQFF. The CDR3 DNA sequence: TGTGCCAGCAGCTTGACTAGCGCCTACTACAATGAGCAGTTCTTC. Based on the CDR3 plus reference TRBV5-4 and TRBJ2-1, the full variable domain is ETGVTQSPTHLIKTRGQQVTLRCSSQSGHNTVSWYQQALGQGPQFIFQYYREEENGRGNFPPRFSGLQFPNYSSELNVNALELDDSALYLCASSLTSAYYNEQFFGPGTRLTVL.

The genes are TRBV7-6 and TRBJ2-1; TRBD2 aligns across 10 bases. The CDR3 runs to 14 residues. V trimming: 3 bases; J trimming: 9 bases; junction bases outside the gene matches: 5. Germline V gene data show CDR1 as SGHVS and CDR2 as FNYEAQ. This CDR3 is CASSLPLAGSEQFF. DNA for the CDR3: TGTGCCAGCAGCTTGCCACTAGCGGGAAGTGAGCAGTTCTTC.

The rearrangement uses TRBV18 and TRBJ1-1; TRBD1 matches at 8 bases. Germline-derived CDR1 and CDR2 are KGHSH and LQKENI. J lost 11 bases, V lost 6 bases, and 17 bases had no gene match. CDR3 size: 15 residues. CDR3 in DNA: TGTGCCAGCTCCCGTCGGGACAGGTCGTATGGAGGGGCTTTCTTT. Translated: CASSRRDRSYGGAFF.

In its sample, this clone was seen a few times. The V call is TRBV7-2, the J call TRBJ2-1; D is perhaps TRBD2 (5 bases). Trimming removed 6 bases from V and 5 bases from J, with 17 bases in between. The CDR3 length is 15 residues. Germline CDR1 SGHTA, CDR2 FQGNSA. For the CDR3, the DNA is TGTGCCAGCAGTCCATACCAGAGGAGGAACAATGAGCAGTTCTTC. Translating it yields CASSPYQRRNNEQFF.